This T cell receptor beta chain was retrieved from a study of T cell clones after liver transplantation. Turning to the study itself: Subjects received no induction therapy and standard immunosuppression until randomization at 12-24 months post-transplant. Findings and caveats of the study: Compared with third party-reactive sequences, donor-reactive ones declined more, independent of withdrawal success.

CDR3 length: 14 residues. With V trimmed by 7 bases and J by 3 bases, 6 bases remained unmatched. Germline V gene data show CDR1 as MNHEY and CDR2 as SVGAGI. Here immunoSEQ multiplex PCR was the method, and the copy in TCRdb shows in-frame clones only, minus some. The sample has tens of thousands of clones; 60% to 80% are singletons. Unstimulated PBMCs were sorted into CD3+CD4+ and CD3+CD8+ populations. A remark on this clone: The antigen is undetermined.

The sequenced sample was CD4+ T cells from blood, obtained before liver transplant. This sequence joins TRBV6-5 and TRBJ2-7, with 10 nucleotides matching TRBD1. The clonotype comes from a human donor who received a liver transplant. In nucleotides, the CDR3 is TGTGCCAGCACCAAAGGACAGGGGGTCTACGAGCAGTACTTC. It is translated as CASTKGQGVYEQYF.